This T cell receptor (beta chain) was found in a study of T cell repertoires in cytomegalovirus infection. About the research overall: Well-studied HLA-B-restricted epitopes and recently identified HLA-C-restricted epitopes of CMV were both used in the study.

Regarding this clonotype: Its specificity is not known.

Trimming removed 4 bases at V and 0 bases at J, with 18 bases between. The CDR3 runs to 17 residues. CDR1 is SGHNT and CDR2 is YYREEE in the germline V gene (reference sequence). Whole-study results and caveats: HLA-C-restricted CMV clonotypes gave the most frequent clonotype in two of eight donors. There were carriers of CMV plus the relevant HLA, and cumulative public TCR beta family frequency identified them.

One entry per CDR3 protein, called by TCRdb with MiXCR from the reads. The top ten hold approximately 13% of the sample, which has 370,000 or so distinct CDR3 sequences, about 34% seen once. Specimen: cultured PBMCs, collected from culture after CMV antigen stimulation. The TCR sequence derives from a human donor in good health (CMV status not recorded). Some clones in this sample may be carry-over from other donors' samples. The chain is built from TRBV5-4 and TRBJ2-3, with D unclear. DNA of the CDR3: TGTGCCAGCAGCGGGATCTCAGGCGGAGCAAGCACAGATACGCAGTATTTT. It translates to CASSGISGGASTDTQYF.